These T cell receptor beta chains were read from a single sample in a study of STAT5B mutations in CD4+ large granular lymphocyte leukemia. The repertoire was sequenced with immunoSEQ multiplex PCR; TCRdb's copy has only in-frame clones and lacks some. In the table there are tens of thousands of clones, approximately 70% of which are singletons. The specimen was CD4+ T cells from blood buffy coats. The receptors here all came from a human donor in good health. Each CDR3 is given with its conserved first and last residue. D genes are given only for firm matches. Clone size appears in some rows only: once, few, many, or a class for an expanded clone.

TRBJ2-3 NA NA TRBV2 TGTGCCAGCATCCCCTTTATCGGCGGGGGCGCAGATACGCAGTATTTT CASIPFIGGGADTQYF
TRBJ2-5 NA NA TRBV6-5 TGTGCCAGCACTCGGCGCCAAGAGACCCAGTACTTC CASTRRQETQYF
TRBJ1-2 NA NA TRBV4-1 TGCGCCAGCAGCCAAGATCCTGGGGGAGGCCGATCCCCCTATGGCTACACCTTC CASSQDPGGGRSPYGYTF
TRBJ2-1 NA few TRBV19 TGTGCCAGTAGTGGCCTAGCACGCAATGAGCAGTTCTTC CASSGLARNEQFF
TRBJ2-2 NA NA TRBV7-9 TGTGCCAGCAGCCAGAGTGAAACGAACACCGGGGAGCTGTTTTTT CASSQSETNTGELFF
TRBJ2-3 TRBD2 NA TRBV19 TGTGCCAGTAGTCCGAGGACTAGCGGGTACGTGGATACGCAGTATTTT CASSPRTSGYVDTQYF
TRBJ1-2 TRBD1 NA TRBV27 TGTGCCAGCAGTTATAGGACAGGGCAAGCCGGCTACACCTTC CASSYRTGQAGYTF
TRBJ2-7 NA NA TRBV2 TGTGCCAGCAGTGAAGCTCTAGGGGTGGGGTACGAGCAGTACTTC CASSEALGVGYEQYF
TRBJ2-5 NA NA TRBV7-9 TGTGCCAGCAGCTTTGGTTCAGGGGACAAGACCCAGTACTTC CASSFGSGDKTQYF
TRBJ2-6 NA few TRBV27 TGTGCCAGCAGTAAACAGGGAGGTAGAACTGGGGCCAACGTCCTGACTTTC CASSKQGGRTGANVLTF
TRBJ2-1 NA NA TRBV5-1 TGCGCCAGCAGCTTGGTTCTGAGCAATGAGCAGTTCTTC CASSLVLSNEQFF
TRBJ1-4 NA few TRBV28 TGTGCCAGCAGTTTTCCGGCCGAGAATGAAAAACTGTTTTTT CASSFPAENEKLFF
TRBJ2-2 TRBD2 NA TRBV2 TGTGCCAGCACCCGACTAGCGGAAGGGACCGGGGAGCTGTTTTTT CASTRLAEGTGELFF
TRBJ1-6 NA NA TRBV7-8 TGTGCCAGCAGCTTAGGACTGAGTAATTCACCCCTCCACTTT CASSLGLSNSPLHF
TRBJ2-2 NA NA TRBV27 TGTGCCAGCAGTTTCAGGGGGGCTGCCGGGGAGCTGTTTTTT CASSFRGAAGELFF
TRBJ1-4 NA NA TRBV7-9 TGTGCCAGCAGCCCCTCAGGGCTAACTAATGAAAAACTGTTTTTT CASSPSGLTNEKLFF
TRBJ1-5 TRBD1 NA TRBV2 TGTGCCAGCCGTGGACAGGGGGTTTATCAGCCCCAGCATTTT CASRGQGVYQPQHF
TRBJ2-7 NA NA TRBV5-6 TGTGCCAGCAGCTTCCGGCTCTACGAGCAGTACTTC CASSFRLYEQYF
TRBJ2-7 NA NA TRBV27 TGTGCCAGCAGTTCCTCCCTCGGAGGGTTGAGCTCCTACGAGCAGTACTTC CASSSSLGGLSSYEQYF
TRBJ1-3 NA once TRBV29-1 TGTAGCGTGGAGGTATCCGGAAACACCATATATTTT CSVEVSGNTIYF
TRBJ2-5 NA NA TRBV7-2 TGTGCCAGCAGCTTGTCCCTAGGAGAGACCCAGTACTTC CASSLSLGETQYF
TRBJ2-3 NA NA TRBV18 TGTGCCAGCTCACCAAAATCTAGGGGGAGCACAGATACGCAGTATTTT CASSPKSRGSTDTQYF
TRBJ2-1 NA few TRBV15 TGTGCCACCAGCAGAGATTTCGGAGGACAGACACTGAACAATGAGCAGTTCTTC CATSRDFGGQTLNNEQFF
TRBJ1-1 NA few TRBV19 TGTGCCAGTAGATCTCGGGGAAGTACTGAAGCTTTCTTT CASRSRGSTEAFF
TRBJ1-6 TRBD1 NA TRBV2 TGTGCCAGCACTCTGACGGGGACAGGGAGCTCCTATAATTCACCCCTCCACTTT CASTLTGTGSSYNSPLHF
TRBJ2-2 NA NA TRBV11-2 TGTGCCAGCAGCTTAGATTACGCGTCCGGGGAGCTGTTTTTT CASSLDYASGELFF
TRBJ2-5 TRBD2 NA TRBV12-5 TGTGCTAGTGGTCGCGGGGGACTCCAAGAGACCCAGTACTTC CASGRGGLQETQYF
TRBJ1-2 NA few TRBV5-1 TGCGCCAGCAGCTTCGACGAGGGAGATGGCTACACCTTC CASSFDEGDGYTF
TRBJ1-6 NA NA TRBV30 TGTGCCTGGGGACGAGGGAGCTCCTATAATTCACCCCTCCACTTT CAWGRGSSYNSPLHF
TRBJ1-1 NA NA TRBV27 TGTGCCAGCAGTCCCTCGGGACGGCAGAACACTGAAGCTTTCTTT CASSPSGRQNTEAFF
TRBJ2-2 TRBD1 NA TRBV6-6 TGTGCCAGCAGGGGACAGGGGATCGACGGGGAGCTGTTTTTT CASRGQGIDGELFF
TRBJ2-3 NA NA TRBV7-9 TGTGCCAGCAGCTTCCCTAGCACAGATACGCAGTATTTT CASSFPSTDTQYF
TRBJ2-7 NA NA TRBV7-6 TGTGCCAGCAGCTTAGGCGACGTCTCCTACGAGCAGTACTTC CASSLGDVSYEQYF
TRBJ2-7 TRBD2 NA TRBV27 TGTGCCAGCTCTGGACTAGCGGGGTACAGCGAGCAGTACTTC CASSGLAGYSEQYF
TRBJ1-1 NA NA TRBV5-8 TGTGCCAGCAGCTCCCCTCAACGGGGTTTAAGCTACACTGAAGCTTTCTTT CASSSPQRGLSYTEAFF
TRBJ1-5 TRBD1 NA TRBV19 TGTGCCAGTAGTATAGGTCAGGGGGACGCTCAGCCCCAGCATTTT CASSIGQGDAQPQHF
TRBJ2-1 NA once TRBV7-2 TGTGCCAGCAGCTTAGAGAATAGCTGGTACAATGAGCAGTTCTTC CASSLENSWYNEQFF
TRBJ2-7 TRBD2 NA TRBV29-1 TGCAGCGTTGTTGGTAGCGGGAAGTCCTACGAGCAGTACTTC CSVVGSGKSYEQYF
TRBJ2-1 NA NA TRBV6-1 TGTGCCACCGGGGCAGGGTACAATGAGCAGTTCTTC CATGAGYNEQFF
TRBJ2-3 NA NA TRBV6-5 TGTGCCAGCATATCCCCCACAGATACGCAGTATTTT CASISPTDTQYF
TRBJ1-1 NA NA TRBV28 TGTGCCAGCAGTTTATCCTGGGACACTGAAGCTTTCTTT CASSLSWDTEAFF
TRBJ1-1 TRBD1 NA TRBV5-6 TGTGCCAGCAGCGTGACGACAGGGGGCGCCACTGAAGCTTTCTTT CASSVTTGGATEAFF
TRBJ1-1 TRBD1 NA TRBV7-2 TGTGCCAGCAGCCAACAGGGGGAGGCTTTCTTT CASSQQGEAFF
TRBJ2-3 TRBD1 NA TRBV6-1 TGTGCCAGCAGTGCTACCGGGACAGGGAAATCGGATACGCAGTATTTT CASSATGTGKSDTQYF
TRBJ2-5 NA NA TRBV2 TGTGCCAGCAGGGCGGACCAAGAGACCCAGTACTTC CASRADQETQYF
TRBJ2-3 TRBD2 NA TRBV15 TGTGCCACCAGCAGACCCGGACTAGGTGCAGTAGATACGCAGTATTTT CATSRPGLGAVDTQYF
TRBJ1-1 NA NA TRBV5-8 TGTGCCAGCAGCTTGGCGGCAGGAAAGAACACTGAAGCTTTCTTT CASSLAAGKNTEAFF
TRBJ2-7 TRBD1 NA TRBV5-6 TGTGCCAGCAGCTTCGCCGGGACAGGGTACGAGCAGTACTTC CASSFAGTGYEQYF
TRBJ1-4 TRBD1 few TRBV5-8 TGTGCCAGCAGCAAAAACCAGGGGGCCGATGAAAAACTGTTTTTT CASSKNQGADEKLFF
TRBJ1-2 NA NA TRBV25-1 TGTGCCAGCAGACAGGGAGAAGGGTATGGCTACACCTTC CASRQGEGYGYTF
TRBJ1-6 NA few TRBV4-1 TGCGCCAGCAGCCAAAAGAGGTCGGAGGTCGGTCGGCCCGGGGGGTCACCCCTCCACTTT CASSQKRSEVGRPGGSPLHF
TRBJ1-5 NA NA TRBV29-1 TGCAGCGTGATGGAAGGAGGGGGCCAGCATTTT CSVMEGGGQHF
TRBJ1-5 NA few TRBV7-2 TGTGCCAGCAGCTTAATACATAGCAATCAGCCCCAGCATTTT CASSLIHSNQPQHF
TRBJ1-2 NA few TRBV18 TGTGCCAGCTCACCCTCGGAAAACTATGGCTACACCTTC CASSPSENYGYTF
TRBJ2-2 TRBD1 NA TRBV2 TGTGCCAGCAGTCTCGACAGGGGCGACACCGGGGAGCTGTTTTTT CASSLDRGDTGELFF